These 24 T cell receptor beta chains were sequenced from one sample in a study of spatial heterogeneity in lung cancer. Time point described: sample taken at primary tumor resection. TCRdb re-derived calls from the 5' RACE reads in MiXCR, one entry per CDR3 protein. This sample has about 20,000 distinct CDR3 sequences, with about 5.8% found just once. Specimen: PBMCs, collected at surgery. These TCRs come from a male donor with early-stage non-small cell lung cancer.

This clonotype was observed many times. J is TRBJ2-3 and V is TRBV5-5; D may be TRBD2 (8 bases). The CDR3 runs 17 residues. Between the trimmed V and J ends, which lost 1 base and 5 bases, there was a span of 20 bases. Germline lookup yields CDR1 SGHKS and CDR2 YYEKEE (reference sequence). The CDR3 DNA reads TGTGCCAGCAGCTTGCGCAGGGGGACTAGTTCAGAAGATACGCAGTATTTT. Translating it yields CASSLRRGTSSEDTQYF.

This clonotype was counted many times. This chain uses TRBV13 with TRBJ2-5, with 9 positions matching TRBD2. V lost 3 bases and J lost 4; bases outside the gene matches: 3. Germline V lookup: CDR1 PRHDT, CDR2 FYEKMQ (reference sequence). The CDR3 covers 14 residues. Here the CDR3 reads CASSFSGGSETQYF. The CDR3 DNA is TGTGCCAGCAGCTTTAGCGGGGGTTCAGAGACCCAGTACTTC.

This clonotype was counted ten times or more. The chain has TRBV2 and TRBJ2-3; D may be TRBD1 or TRBD2 (6 bases each). The germline V gene has CDR1 SNHLY and CDR2 FYNNEI. V shed 6 bases and J shed 3 bases, with 19 bases lying between them. CDR3 length equals 16 residues. The CDR3 loop is CASRGAGHRGTDTQYF. The CDR3 DNA reads TGTGCCAGCAGGGGGGCGGGACACCGAGGGACAGATACGCAGTATTTT.

This clonotype was detected many times. The chain is built from TRBV7-2 and TRBJ1-3; 10 bases are a match to TRBD1. The junction had 2 bases not matched to a gene; V was cut back by 4 bases and J by 2 bases. Germline assignment: CDR1 SGHTA and CDR2 FQGNSA. The CDR3 totals 15 residues. CDR3 in DNA: TGTGCCAGCAGCTGGACAGGGGGGACTGGAAACACCATATATTTT. This sequence encodes CASSWTGGTGNTIYF.

This clonotype was observed at least ten times. J is TRBJ2-7 and V is TRBV28; D gene ambiguous. Germline V gives CDR1 MDHEN, CDR2 SYDVKM. Trimming left V 5 bases short and J 7 bases short, with 9 bases between. This CDR3 has 11 amino acids. The CDR3 spells CASSLRLEQYF. The CDR3 coding sequence is TGTGCCAGCAGTCTCCGACTGGAGCAGTACTTC.

This clonotype was seen at least ten times. The chain joins TRBV9 to TRBJ2-3; 8 positions agree with TRBD2. This CDR3 region has 15 residues. Germline lookup yields CDR1 SGDLS and CDR2 YYNGEE. V was pared by 4 bases and J by 4 bases, with 8 bases of the junction left unmatched. CDR3 protein: CASSPRGGQADTQYF. CDR3 nucleotide sequence: TGTGCCAGCAGCCCACGGGGGGGCCAGGCAGATACGCAGTATTTT.

By its share, this clonotype is medium-sized (0.01 to 0.1%). The rearrangement uses TRBV10-3 and TRBJ1-5; perhaps TRBD1 as D (5 bases). The germline V gene has CDR1 ENHRY and CDR2 SYGVKD. This CDR3 contains 10 residues. V dropped 8 bases and J dropped 10 bases, with 9 bases sitting between them. The CDR3: CAIGDFPQHF. Here the CDR3 DNA reads TGTGCCATCGGGGACTTTCCCCAGCATTTT.

This clonotype occurred many times. V and J are TRBV2 and TRBJ2-7, with D perhaps assigned TRBD1 or TRBD2 (6 bases each). CDR3 length: 15 amino acids. Trimming removed 4 bases at V and 3 bases at J, with 16 bases between. Germline values: CDR1 SNHLY, CDR2 FYNNEI. The CDR3 nucleotides read TGTGCCAGCAGTGGGAGGGGGAAGCATTACTACGAGCAGTACTTC. It yields the protein CASSGRGKHYYEQYF.

This clonotype was seen ten or more times. CDR3 sequence: CASSQSGDLQPQHF. The CDR3 bases are TGTGCCAGTAGCCAATCCGGGGACCTTCAGCCCCAGCATTTT. J is TRBJ1-5 and V is TRBV19, with TRBD1 as a possible D gene (5 bases). V was cut by 6 bases and J by 6 bases, with 15 bases left in between. CDR3 length: 14 residues. Per the germline V gene, CDR1 is LNHDA and CDR2 is SQIVND (reference sequence).

At least ten counts were recorded for this clonotype. V is TRBV3-1 and J is TRBJ2-3; perhaps TRBD1 as D (5 bases). CDR1 and CDR2 from the germline V gene are LGHDT and YNNKEL (reference sequence). This CDR3 comprises 13 residues. V lost 0 bases and J 13 bases, leaving 14 bases between the germline ends. CDR3 protein: CASSQDLGAVEYF. In DNA form, the CDR3 reads TGTGCCAGCAGCCAAGATCTTGGGGCCGTCGAGTATTTT.

In its sample, this clonotype was seen many times. The rearrangement joins TRBV29-1 to TRBJ2-7; possible D gene TRBD2, 5 bases. Germline V CDR1 and CDR2: SQVTM, ANQGSEA. The length of the CDR3 is 11 residues. The V end lost 4 bases, the J end lost 4 bases, and 8 bases lay between the germline ends. The CDR3 coding sequence is TGCAGCGTTGTGGACTTATACGAGCAGTACTTC. Encoded protein: CSVVDLYEQYF.

This clonotype was recorded a few times. V usage is TRBV20-1 and J usage is TRBJ1-6, with 11 positions matching TRBD1. Germline V lookup: CDR1 DFQATT, CDR2 SNEGSKA (reference sequence). The CDR3 sequence is 16 residues long. V was clipped by 5 bases and J by 2 bases; unmatched bases: 5. DNA of the CDR3: TGCAGTGCTGGGGACAGGGGGGGAACCTATAATTCACCCCTCCACTTT. Protein product: CSAGDRGGTYNSPLHF.

This clonotype appeared a few times. V usage is TRBV28 and J usage is TRBJ2-7, with D perhaps being TRBD1 or TRBD2 (5 bases each). The ends were cut back, 6 bases at V and 5 bases at J, with 26 bases in the middle. CDR3 length equals 17 residues. The germline V gene has CDR1 MDHEN and CDR2 SYDVKM. CDR3 region: CASRLRDGYSYTHEQYF. The CDR3, as DNA: TGTGCCAGCAGGCTCCGGGACGGGTACTCCTATACACACGAGCAGTACTTC.

This clonotype was seen at least ten times. The chain recombines TRBV20-1 with TRBJ1-1; TRBD1 aligns across 10 bases. V shed 3 bases, J shed 2 bases, and the junction held 6 bases outside the gene matches. This CDR3 is built from 15 residues. CDR1 and CDR2 (germline): DFQATT, SNEGSKA (reference sequence). Written as DNA, the CDR3 is TGCAGTGCTAGGGGACAGGGGTATGGAAACACTGAAGCTTTCTTT. Translation: CSARGQGYGNTEAFF.

This clonotype was counted many times. The chain's CDR3 is CASSLAGRGLEAFF. In DNA form, the CDR3 reads TGTGCCAGCAGCTTAGCAGGAAGGGGCCTTGAAGCTTTCTTT. The rearrangement uses TRBV7-9 and TRBJ1-1; tentative D call: TRBD1 (5 bases). The CDR3 has 14 amino acids. From germline, CDR1 is SEHNR and CDR2 FQNEAQ (reference sequence). V lost 0 bases, J lost 7 bases, and 12 bases lay in between.

This clonotype occurred many times. This rearrangement joins TRBV20-1 to TRBJ2-6, with 10 bases fitting TRBD1. The CDR3 runs 18 residues. The germline gives CDR1 DFQATT, CDR2 SNEGSKA (reference sequence). With V trimmed by 5 bases and J by 0 bases, 10 bases remained unmatched. DNA of the CDR3: TGCAGTGCTTACCCCGGGACAGGGGTCCTCTCTGGGGCCAACGTCCTGACTTTC. Residues: CSAYPGTGVLSGANVLTF.

There are many counts of this clonotype. The chain couples TRBV7-2 to TRBJ2-5, with 7 bases identical to TRBD2. Trimming took 5 bases from V and 1 from J; bases not matched to a gene: 13. Germline CDR1 and CDR2: SGHTA and FQGNSA. The CDR3 extends over 17 amino acids. The CDR3 nucleotides read TGTGCCAGCAGCCTCCAGGGCGGCGGGAGCAGCCAAGAGACCCAGTACTTC. This codes for CASSLQGGGSSQETQYF.

This clonotype is labeled medium-sized. The chain couples TRBV4-3 to TRBJ2-3; D not certain. The CDR3 spans 15 residues. The V gene's germline CDR1 is LGHNA and CDR2 YSLEER. V gave up 3 bases and J gave up 5 bases, with 15 bases separating them. Here the CDR3 reads CASSHRRAPEDTQYF. CDR3 bases: TGCGCCAGCAGCCACCGCCGGGCCCCTGAAGATACGCAGTATTTT.

This clonotype was detected many times. The chain uses TRBV27 and TRBJ1-5; no clear D gene. Germline V gene lookup returns CDR1 MNHEY and CDR2 SMNVEV (reference sequence). V was trimmed by 3 bases and J by 0 bases, leaving 6 bases between them. CDR3 size: 14 residues. The CDR3 nucleotides are TGTGCCAGCAGTTTGGGTTATAGCAATCAGCCCCAGCATTTT. Translated: CASSLGYSNQPQHF.

This clonotype was seen repeatedly, ten times or more. The chain employs TRBV5-1 and TRBJ1-2, with TRBD1 matching 10 bases. CDR1 is SGHRS and CDR2 is YFSETQ in the germline V gene. The CDR3 has 17 amino acids. Germline trimming cut 3 bases from V and 2 bases from J; bases unmatched to any gene: 10. As DNA, the CDR3 is TGCGCCAGCAGCTGGGAATGGGACAGGGGATCCAACTATGGCTACACCTTC. This encodes CASSWEWDRGSNYGYTF.

The chain joins TRBV5-1 to TRBJ2-1; a possible D gene is TRBD2 (6 bases). Germline V gives CDR1 SGHRS, CDR2 YFSETQ. The ends were cut back, 8 bases at V and 10 bases at J, with 22 bases in the middle. The CDR3 runs to 14 residues. The CDR3 is CASYRGALAGEQFF. As DNA, the CDR3 is TGCGCCAGTTACCGAGGGGCACTAGCCGGCGAGCAGTTCTTC.

This clonotype has at least ten counts. The rearrangement uses TRBV5-5 and TRBJ2-1, with 16 nucleotides matching TRBD2. Germline-derived CDR1 and CDR2 are SGHKS and YYEKEE (reference sequence). The CDR3 is 18 residues long. With 4 bases clipped from V and 7 bases from J, the junction kept 11 bases outside the gene matches. The DNA of the CDR3 is TGTGCCAGCAGCCGCTCCGGGACTAGCGGGGGGGCCTGGAATGAGCAGTTCTTC. Its protein is CASSRSGTSGGAWNEQFF.

In this sample, this clonotype is medium-sized (0.01 to 0.1%). CDR3 nucleotides: TGTGCCAGCAGCGCCGGCGGCCACTACGAGCAGTACTTC. Protein: CASSAGGHYEQYF. The chain employs TRBV9 and TRBJ2-7, with D hard to call. V was cut by 3 bases and J by 3 bases, with 10 bases left in between. The CDR3 has 13 amino acids. Germline values: CDR1 SGDLS, CDR2 YYNGEE.

A few counts support this clonotype. The rearrangement joins TRBV7-2 to TRBJ1-5; no reliable D call. CDR3 length equals 14 residues. CDR1 SGHTA and CDR2 FQGNSA come from the germline V gene. The V end lost 2 bases, the J end lost 4 bases, and 9 bases lay between the germline ends. The CDR3 loop reads CASSLKMGNQPQHF. CDR3 bases: TGTGCCAGCAGCTTAAAGATGGGGAATCAGCCCCAGCATTTT.